These T cell receptor beta chains were read from a single sample in a study of T cell responses to AZD1222 COVID-19 vaccine. The data were produced by immunoSEQ multiplex PCR, yet TCRdb's version contains in-frame clones alone and is incomplete. The table has about 110,000 clones, about 90% seen once. The sequenced sample was peripheral blood, obtained 28 days after the second AZD1222 dose. The receptors derive from an adult who received the AZD1222 COVID-19 vaccine. The CDR3 runs from the conserved cysteine through the conserved F or W. The order of the fields is J gene, D gene, V gene, clone size, CDR3 DNA, CDR3 protein. D genes are given only for firm matches. Some rows mark clone size as missing; the rest say once, few, many or name a class of expanded clone.

>TRBJ1-1|-|TRBV10-3|once
TGTGCCATCAGTGAAGTTATTTTTGAAGCTTTCTTT
CAISEVIFEAFF
>TRBJ2-1|TRBD1|TRBV18|-
TGTGCCAGCTCAGATCCGGGACAGGGGGCTGTCAATGAGCAGTTCTTC
CASSDPGQGAVNEQFF
>TRBJ1-5|-|TRBV3-1/TRBV3-2|-
TGTGCCAGCAGCCTCTCAGATCAGCCCCAGCATTTT
CASSLSDQPQHF
>TRBJ1-2|-|TRBV27|-
TGTGCCAGCAGTGGGGGTGGGGGGACCTACTATGGCTACACCTTC
CASSGGGGTYYGYTF
>TRBJ1-3|-|TRBV11-3|-
TGTGCCAGCAGCCATAAAAGCGGAAACACCATATATTTT
CASSHKSGNTIYF
>TRBJ2-5|-|TRBV3-1/TRBV3-2|few
TGTGCCAGCAGCCCCCGACAGGCCCAAGAGACCCAGTACTTC
CASSPRQAQETQYF
>TRBJ1-6|TRBD1|TRBV28|-
TGTGCCAGCAGGCTACAGGGGGCCTTAAATTCACCCCTCCACTTT
CASRLQGALNSPLHF
>TRBJ2-1|-|TRBV27|-
TGTGCCAGCACAATGGGGAGGGCAGGGGGACAGGATGAGCAGTTCTTC
CASTMGRAGGQDEQFF
>TRBJ2-2|-|TRBV3-1/TRBV3-2|-
TGTGCCAGCAGTCAGGGGGGAAACACCGGGGAGCTGTTTTTT
CASSQGGNTGELFF
>TRBJ2-1|TRBD1|TRBV19|-
TGTGCCAGTAGCTTCGACAGGGGAGACAATGAGCAGTTCTTC
CASSFDRGDNEQFF
>TRBJ1-1|-|TRBV28|-
TGTGCCAGCAGTTTCAGGGCCACTGAAGCTTTCTTT
CASSFRATEAFF
>TRBJ2-7|-|TRBV24-1|-
TGTGCCACCAGTGACTACGACAGCGAGCAGTACTTC
CATSDYDSEQYF
>TRBJ1-1|TRBD1|TRBV12-3/TRBV12-4|-
TGTGCCAGCAGTAAGGACAGGGCGAGGGCTTTCTTT
CASSKDRARAFF
>TRBJ2-3|-|TRBV11-3|-
TGTGCCAGCAGCTTTGGGGGCTCGACAGATACGCAGTATTTT
CASSFGGSTDTQYF
>TRBJ1-6|-|TRBV13|-
TGTGCCAGCAGCTTAAACCAGGGCAGGCGAGAATCACCCCTCCACTTT
CASSLNQGRRESPLHF
>TRBJ1-2|-|TRBV11-2|-
TGTGCCAGCAGCTTCAATAGGGGGGCCTATGGCTACACCTTC
CASSFNRGAYGYTF
>TRBJ2-1|TRBD2|TRBV2|-
TGTGCCAGCAGTTCCACTAGCGGAGGATACAATGAGCAGTTCTTC
CASSSTSGGYNEQFF
>TRBJ2-1|-|TRBV5-1|-
TGCGCCAGCAGCTTCGGCGGGGAGCAGTTCTTC
CASSFGGEQFF
>TRBJ2-5|-|TRBV2|-
TGTGCCAGCAGTGAATATTCACGGGGACCCCAAGAGACCCAGTACTTC
CASSEYSRGPQETQYF
>TRBJ1-2|TRBD1|TRBV5-5|-
TGTGCCAGCAGCGATGGACAGGGGACATACTATGGCTACACCTTC
CASSDGQGTYYGYTF
>TRBJ2-1|TRBD1|TRBV7-9|once
TGTGCCAGCAGCTCCTGGACAGGGACCACCTACAATGAGCAGTTCTTC
CASSSWTGTTYNEQFF
>TRBJ1-1|-|TRBV10-3|-
TGTGCCATCAGTGAGTCGACAGGAAAGGGGAACACTGAAGCTTTCTTT
CAISESTGKGNTEAFF
>TRBJ2-2|-|TRBV29-1|-
TGCAGCGTCAGCACGACTAGGACGAACACCGGGGAGCTGTTTTTT
CSVSTTRTNTGELFF
>TRBJ1-1|-|TRBV5-6|-
TGTGCCAGCAGCTTGGTCAGGGTTTATGAAGCTTTCTTT
CASSLVRVYEAFF
>TRBJ2-7|TRBD2|TRBV19|-
TGTGCCAGTAGCCCCAAAGGCCGGGAGGGATCCTACGAGCAGTACTTC
CASSPKGREGSYEQYF